These T cell receptor beta chains were read from a single sample in a study of T-cell memory formation after mild COVID-19. A single record per CDR3 protein comes from TCRdb applying MiXCR to the 5' RACE reads. Of 250,000 to 300,000 distinct CDR3 sequences listed, about 17% are singletons. Specimen: PBMCs or a T cell subset sorted from them (not recorded which). The receptors here all came from a man aged 18 to 30 who had mild COVID-19 (a few samples of this study predate the infection). Cell type and time point are not known. Each CDR3 is given with its conserved first and last residue. A D gene is named only where the DNA matches it firmly. A clone size is listed for some rows: how often the clone was seen (once, few, many), or a class if it is expanded.

>.|few|TRBJ2-5|TRBV9
TGTGCCAGCAGCGAATCTATGACGCGGGGGCCCAGGGAGACCCAGTACTTC
CASSESMTRGPRETQYF
>.|.|TRBJ2-5|TRBV7-2
TGTGCCAGCAGCTTAGGACGTTTGGCTGCAGAGACCCAGTACTTC
CASSLGRLAAETQYF
>.|few|TRBJ2-5|TRBV7-6
TGTGCCAGCAGCTTAGATGTCGGGACTCAAGAGACCCAGTACTTC
CASSLDVGTQETQYF
>.|.|TRBJ2-7|TRBV11-3
TGTGCCAGCAGCTTAGTGCAAGGGGTCGAGCAGTACTTC
CASSLVQGVEQYF
>.|few|TRBJ2-7|TRBV20-1
TGCAGTGCTGGTGGAGCAGGGACCTCTCACTACGAGCAGTACTTC
CSAGGAGTSHYEQYF
>TRBD1|few|TRBJ2-6|TRBV7-9
TGTGCCAGCAGCCGTGGCCACCCGGGACAGGCAGGGGTCCTGACTTTC
CASSRGHPGQAGVLTF
>TRBD2|.|TRBJ2-5|TRBV10-2
TGCGCCAGCAGTGTTCTAGCCGGCGGGGGGGCCGGTAAAGGGGAGACCCAGTACTTC
CASSVLAGGGAGKGETQYF
>TRBD1|few|TRBJ1-6|TRBV6-5
TGTGCCAGCAGTTTTCAATCCGGGACAGGGCTTAATTCACCCCTCCACTTT
CASSFQSGTGLNSPLHF
>TRBD1|few|TRBJ1-5|TRBV2
TGTGCCAGCAGCCGTACGGACAGGCGGAATCAGCCCCAGCATTTT
CASSRTDRRNQPQHF
>.|many|TRBJ2-3|TRBV5-1
TGCGCCAGCCACGCGGGAACAGATACGCAGTATTTT
CASHAGTDTQYF
>.|few|TRBJ1-5|TRBV28
TGTGCCAGCAGCCGGACTGAGAATCAGCCCCAGCATTTT
CASSRTENQPQHF
>.|.|TRBJ1-1|TRBV12-3/TRBV12-4
TGTGCCAGCCCCAGGGAGGGCACTGAAGCTTTCTTT
CASPREGTEAFF
>.|few|TRBJ1-2|TRBV27
.
CASSSSYPTGGFYGYTF
>TRBD1|few|TRBJ2-1|TRBV6-5
TGTGCCAGCAGGAGACAGGGGGGCTACAATGAGCAGTTCTTC
CASRRQGGYNEQFF
>.|.|TRBJ1-5|TRBV6-1
TGTGACAGCAGTGAAGGACAGTATAGCAATCAGCCCCAGCATTTT
CDSSEGQYSNQPQHF
>.|.|TRBJ2-2|TRBV12-3/TRBV12-4
TGTGCCAGCAGTCTCTACGCCGGGGAGCTGTTTTTT
CASSLYAGELFF
>.|few|TRBJ1-1|TRBV6-5
TGTGCCAGCAGTTACGGTTTGGCGGAGAACACTGAAGCTTTCTTT
CASSYGLAENTEAFF
>.|few|TRBJ2-5|TRBV5-1
TGCGCCAGCAGGACGACGGGGCTGGAGACCCAGTACTTC
CASRTTGLETQYF
>.|many|TRBJ2-3|TRBV28
TGTGCCAGCAGCCGAAGTACGGGCGCCACAGATACGCAGTATTTT
CASSRSTGATDTQYF
>TRBD1|.|TRBJ2-3|TRBV7-2
TGTGCCAGCAGCGCAGGGACAGGGTGGGCAGATACGCAGTATTTT
CASSAGTGWADTQYF
>TRBD1|.|TRBJ1-1|TRBV6-2/TRBV6-3
TGTGCCAGCAGAAACAGGGGAGGCACTGAAGCTTTCTTT
CASRNRGGTEAFF
>.|.|TRBJ1-2|TRBV5-1
TGCGCCAGCAGCTTGGAGGGCAGGGATCCCTATGGCTACACCTTC
CASSLEGRDPYGYTF
>.|.|TRBJ2-4|TRBV20-1
TGCAGTGCTAGTGACCAGGGGACGCCTTCCCTAGCCAAAAACATTCAGTACTTC
CSASDQGTPSLAKNIQYF
>.|many|TRBJ1-1|TRBV29-1
TGCAGCGTCGCAGTTATGAACACTGAAGCTTTCTTT
CSVAVMNTEAFF
>.|few|TRBJ1-1|TRBV2
TGTGCCAGCAGCTTAGATAAAGAGAACACTGAAGCTTTCTTT
CASSLDKENTEAFF
>.|few|TRBJ1-5|TRBV7-9
TGTGCCAGCAGCCCCGTGGCAGGGTATCAGCCCCAGCATTTT
CASSPVAGYQPQHF
>.|few|TRBJ2-1|TRBV18
TGTGCCAGCTCTTGGCGCGGAGGGGATGAGCAGTTCTTC
CASSWRGGDEQFF
>TRBD2|.|TRBJ2-3|TRBV6-1
TGTGCCAGCAGTGAATTGGTTCTAGCGGGGGCGAGCACAGATACGCAGTATTTT
CASSELVLAGASTDTQYF
>TRBD2|.|TRBJ2-3|TRBV20-1
TGCGGCTTACCTAGCGGGGGGAACACAGATACGCAGTATTTT
CGLPSGGNTDTQYF
>TRBD2|.|TRBJ2-3|TRBV27
TGTGCCAGCAGTTGGAGCGGGGCAGACACAGATACGCAGTATTTT
CASSWSGADTDTQYF
>.|.|TRBJ2-7|TRBV12-3/TRBV12-4
TGTGCCAGCAGCCCGATCCTCTCCTACGAGCAGTACTTC
CASSPILSYEQYF
>.|few|TRBJ2-2|TRBV3-1
TGTGCCAGCAGCCAACCCAACACCGGGGAGCTGTTTTTT
CASSQPNTGELFF
>.|few|TRBJ1-1|TRBV5-6
TGTGCCAGCAGCTTGGACCGAGGTTTTACTGAAGCTTTCTTT
CASSLDRGFTEAFF
>.|.|TRBJ1-2|TRBV6-1
TGTGCCAGCAAAACACTATTCTATGGCTACACCTTC
CASKTLFYGYTF
>.|.|TRBJ2-3|TRBV12-3/TRBV12-4
TGTGCCAGCAGCCCTAGCGCAGGGGACACAGATACGCAGTATTTT
CASSPSAGDTDTQYF
>TRBD1|few|TRBJ1-2|TRBV24-1
TGTGCCACCAGTGATCCGCGCCCGGGACAGAGGAACTATGGCTACACCTTC
CATSDPRPGQRNYGYTF
>.|many|TRBJ2-7|TRBV29-1
TGCAGCGTTGAAGAGCGGCAGTCCTACGAGCAGTACTTC
CSVEERQSYEQYF
>.|few|TRBJ1-5|TRBV18
TGTGCCAGCTCACCGCAGGAGGATCAGCCCCAGCATTTT
CASSPQEDQPQHF
>.|.|TRBJ1-2|TRBV30
TGTGCCTGGAGTCCCGTTAATGCTAACTATGGCTACACCTTC
CAWSPVNANYGYTF
>.|once|TRBJ2-5|TRBV18
TGTGCCAGCTCCCGGACGGGGGTACGAGAGACCCAGTACTTC
CASSRTGVRETQYF
>.|.|TRBJ1-2|TRBV5-1
TGCGCCAGCAGCCTCATGACCCCAGGGTCTGGCGGCTACACCTTC
CASSLMTPGSGGYTF
>TRBD1|.|TRBJ2-1|TRBV20-1
TGCAGTGCTAAGGGACAGGGGTCGAATGAGCAGTTCTTC
CSAKGQGSNEQFF
>TRBD2|few|TRBJ2-3|TRBV9
TGTGCCAGCAGCTCGGGACTAGTAGGTTCGGATACGCAGTATTTT
CASSSGLVGSDTQYF
>TRBD1|.|TRBJ1-6|TRBV4-1
TGCGCCAGCAGCCAAGAGTGGACAGGGAGTTCACCCCTCCACTTT
CASSQEWTGSSPLHF
>.|.|TRBJ2-2|TRBV29-1
TGCAGCGTTGAACCCAGCGCGAACACCGGGGAGCTGTTTTTT
CSVEPSANTGELFF
>TRBD1|.|TRBJ2-1|TRBV29-1
TGCAGCGTTGGGACAGGCCTCAATGAGCAGTTCTTC
CSVGTGLNEQFF
>.|few|TRBJ2-3|TRBV5-1
TGCGCCAGCAGCCAATCGGTGGGGCTCACAGATACGCAGTATTTT
CASSQSVGLTDTQYF
>.|few|TRBJ1-6|TRBV12-3/TRBV12-4
TGTGCCAGCAGCCCTCTCCACGTAGATTCACCCCTCCACTTT
CASSPLHVDSPLHF
>.|few|TRBJ1-1|TRBV12-3/TRBV12-4
TGTGCCAGCAGTTTGTTCAGGTTGAACACTGAAGCTTTCTTT
CASSLFRLNTEAFF
>.|few|TRBJ2-2|TRBV6-5
TGTGCCAGCAGTTACTCTGGGGGGGGGCACACCGGGGAGCTGTTTTTT
CASSYSGGGHTGELFF
>.|few|TRBJ2-7|TRBV12-3/TRBV12-4
TGTGCCAGCAGTTTTGGCCTACACCGGTACGAGCAGTACTTC
CASSFGLHRYEQYF
>.|.|TRBJ2-1|TRBV7-3
TGTGCCAGCAGCCAAGTCGGGGGGCTTTACAATGAGCAGTTCTTC
CASSQVGGLYNEQFF
>TRBD1|.|TRBJ2-7|TRBV6-1
TGTGCCAGCAGTCAGGCGACAGGGTACGAGCAGTACTTC
CASSQATGYEQYF
>.|few|TRBJ2-5|TRBV7-2
TGTGCCAGCAGCCAAGATGGGGGCGCGACCCAGTACTTC
CASSQDGGATQYF
>TRBD2|.|TRBJ2-3|TRBV7-2
TGTGCCAGCAGCTTTTCAGCGGGAATTGAGCGTCGGGATACGCAGTATTTT
CASSFSAGIERRDTQYF
>.|few|TRBJ1-2|TRBV4-2
TGTGCCAGCAGCCAAGATAACTGGAACCCCCTGAACTATGGCTACACCTTC
CASSQDNWNPLNYGYTF